This T cell receptor (beta chain) was obtained from a study of blood T cell repertoires in COVID-19. Study-wide context: The origin of the acute and convalescent COVID-19 samples was the United States, Italy and Spain.

Study processing details: Cell counts per sample came from amplifying reference gene primers. The protocol was immunoSEQ multiplex PCR, while the TCRdb copy is restricted to in-frame clones and leaves out a portion. V and J calls and clone size are as listed in that table; D and trimming were resolved from the DNA. The sample has about 130,000 clones; less than 85% are singletons. Germline V CDR1 and CDR2: LNHDA, SQIVND (reference sequence). This CDR3 region has 16 residues. This receptor was identified in a woman older than 75 with acute or convalescent COVID-19. The rearrangement joins TRBV19 to TRBJ1-1; 12 bases are a match to TRBD1. The sequenced material came from peripheral blood. CDR3 protein: CAATWGTGGLGTEAFF. The DNA of the CDR3 is TGTGCTGCCACATGGGGGACAGGGGGCTTGGGCACTGAAGCTTTCTTT.